This entry is about one TCR beta chain. Its recognized antigen is unknown. No much larger clone exists at a distance of one base, and base qualities are not known. Via the germline V gene, CDR1 is SQVTM and CDR2 ANQGSEA. Cut back by 0 bases and 7 bases, the V and J ends lie 12 bases apart. Reading from cysteine to phenylalanine, the CDR3 counts 13 amino acids. The sequence is cut down to CDR3 DNA, 39 bases in frame from base 1. The sample comes from a study of cytomegalovirus exposure and HLA in healthy donors (dated by TCRdb to 2016 to 2017). Regarding the complete study: According to a later analysis, the 120 or so validation repertoires were produced on the same platform as the 666 repertoires of the first cohort. The aim of the study was to test whether cataloging public T cell receptors could identify signatures of past pathogen exposure. A separate validation cohort of 90 to 150 different subjects was used in addition to the approximately 670-subject first cohort. To predict cytomegalovirus infection status, the study combined high-throughput TCR immunosequencing, statistical association of individual TCRs with disease status, and machine learning. Beyond this particular receptor, the publication reports: A later analysis had no HLA typing for the validation cohort, so co-occurrence there was scored across all 130 or so repertoires. Three of the identified cytomegalovirus-associated TCR beta chains were confirmed in vitro to be specific for cytomegalovirus antigens. According to the authors, the approach could potentially be generalized to other disease states and immunological phenotypes. In both the original and validation cohorts, the classifier was reported to diagnose cytomegalovirus status with high specificity and sensitivity. Most TCR sequences were seen in very few donors, while some public TCRs were found in many individuals. In a later analysis, TCRs clustered in the first cohort were found to also tend to co-occur in the roughly 120 validation repertoires, with approximately 94% of cluster scores above 0. In the study, around 150 TCR beta chains were listed as associated with cytomegalovirus.

Library preparation used the immunoSEQ multiplex PCR assay. Processing in the source paper ran as follows. A statistical classification framework was built to diagnose cytomegalovirus status from the catalog of TCR beta chain sequences. TCRdb took over this immuneACCESS table, retaining in-frame rearrangements with V and J assigned. Such tables are incomplete; in checked studies, under half of the missing clones stem from an unresolved V gene, and the remainder is unexplained. V and J calls plus clone size are reproduced from that table; the DNA served to infer D and trimming. In all, the sample holds about 150,000 clones, and just over 90% of those were seen once. The biggest ten clones account for about 0.75% of the sample. The donors were included in the validation cohort of 100 to 150 subjects, a group kept apart from the roughly 610-subject first cohort.

The sequence came from a man younger than 35 in good health and CMV-seronegative. The sequencing input was PBMCs. The chain employs TRBV29-1 and TRBJ1-2; the D gene is unclear. In nucleotides, the sequence is TGCAGCGTTGAAGAAGATAGACGAGGTGGCTACACCTTC. Its protein reads: CSVEEDRRGGYTF.